This record concerns one T cell receptor beta chain sequence. The antigen is undetermined. Some clones are missing from TCRdb's copy, which holds only in-frame ones; the method was immunoSEQ multiplex PCR. The sample records about 2,100,000 clones, more than 85% being singletons. Terminally differentiated effector memory CD45RA+ cells were excluded by CCR7 positive selection of CD45RO-negative cells. All donors were healthy HIV-negative adults lacking recent acute infections or vaccinations. This sample stems from a study of shared clonotypes between healthy human individuals. The study, taken as a whole, reports: Naive CD4 clonotype sharing across a handful of donors was around 5%. Naive subsets, compared against memory subsets, generally had larger estimated richness values.

Germline CDR1 and CDR2: ENHRY and SYGVKD. V lost 6 bases and J 4 bases, leaving 16 bases between the germline ends. There are 15 residues in the CDR3. The rearrangement uses TRBV10-3 and TRBJ2-1; a weak D match, TRBD1 (6 bases). Sequenced sample: naive CD8+ T cells from PBMCs. The origin of this receptor is a man aged 18 to 29 in good health. Some clones in this sample may be carry-over from other donors' samples. CDR3 DNA: TGTGCCATCAGAGAAACGGGACACCTTTACAATGAGCAGTTCTTC. Amino acid sequence: CAIRETGHLYNEQFF.